The rows below give T cell receptor beta chains drawn from one sample of a study of T cell responses to AZD1222 COVID-19 vaccine. Sequenced by immunoSEQ multiplex PCR; TCRdb stores in-frame clones only, minus some. The sample lists around 120,000 clones, 87% occurring once. Sequencing was performed on peripheral blood, taken 28 days after the second AZD1222 dose. All receptors come from an adult who received the AZD1222 COVID-19 vaccine. The CDR3 runs from the conserved cysteine through the conserved F or W. D genes are given only for firm matches. Expanded clones are given a class, and other clones once, few, many or no size at all.

v_call	clone_size	j_call	d_call	cdr3_nt	cdr3_aa
TRBV3-1/TRBV3-2	-	TRBJ2-7	-	TGTGCCAGCAGCCACCGAAACTACGAGCAGTACTTC	CASSHRNYEQYF
TRBV6-6	-	TRBJ1-5	TRBD1	TGTGCCAGTGAAATACAGGGGAATCAGCCCCAGCATTTT	CASEIQGNQPQHF
TRBV7-9	-	TRBJ1-3	-	TGTGCCAGCAGCGCTGGGCAGCAGTCTGGAAACACCATATATTTT	CASSAGQQSGNTIYF
TRBV6-6	-	TRBJ2-5	-	TGTGCCAGCAGTTACACACAGGGCTCTGAGACCCAGTACTTC	CASSYTQGSETQYF
TRBV6-5	-	TRBJ1-3	-	TGTGCCAGCAGTTACTCTCACTCTGGAAACACCATATATTTT	CASSYSHSGNTIYF
TRBV4-2	few	TRBJ2-2	-	TGTGCCAGCAGCCAAGTCCCCGGGGAGCTGTTTTTT	CASSQVPGELFF
TRBV9	-	TRBJ2-3	TRBD2	TGTGCCAGCGCTCTAGCGGGGGGGCCTTCAGATACGCAGTATTTT	CASALAGGPSDTQYF
TRBV6-5	-	TRBJ1-1	TRBD1	TGTGCCAGCAGTTATTGGGACAGCACTGAAGCTTTCTTT	CASSYWDSTEAFF
TRBV18	-	TRBJ2-5	-	TGTGCCAGCTCACCACACCCCTCCGGAGAGACCCAGTACTTC	CASSPHPSGETQYF
TRBV7-8	-	TRBJ2-7	-	TGTGCCAGCAGCTTACAGGGCTACGAGCAGTACTTC	CASSLQGYEQYF
TRBV18	-	TRBJ1-1	-	TGTGCCAGCTCACCACAGGCTCAGCTTATGAACACTGAAGCTTTCTTT	CASSPQAQLMNTEAFF
TRBV4-1	once	TRBJ1-5	TRBD1	TGCGCCAGCAGCCCTATCCATAGGGGGCCAGGTCAGCCCCAGCATTTT	CASSPIHRGPGQPQHF
TRBV19	-	TRBJ1-6	TRBD1	TGTGCCAGCACTGGGGGCAGGGGGCTGCTCGGGGCCCTCCACTTT	CASTGGRGLLGALHF
TRBV5-1	-	TRBJ2-1	TRBD1	TGCGCCAGCAGGGCCCGGGACAGGGGGCTAAATGAGCAGTTCTTC	CASRARDRGLNEQFF
TRBV2	-	TRBJ1-5	-	TGTGCCAGCAGAGATACAGGTGGTGATCAGCCCCAGCATTTT	CASRDTGGDQPQHF
TRBV15	few	TRBJ1-5	TRBD1	TGTGCCACCAGCAGAGTGGGACAGGGGCTCAGAAGGCCCCAGCATTTT	CATSRVGQGLRRPQHF
TRBV6-5	-	TRBJ1-5	-	TGTGCCAGCAGCCTGCCCCGGTCGGGCAATCAGCCCCAGCATTTT	CASSLPRSGNQPQHF
TRBV7-2	-	TRBJ2-5	TRBD2	TGTGCCAGCAGCCGGACTAGCGGGGAGGGAGAGACCCAGTACTTC	CASSRTSGEGETQYF
TRBV18	-	TRBJ2-7	TRBD1	TGTGCCAGCTCACCACTTAACAGGGGTTACGAGCAGTACTTC	CASSPLNRGYEQYF
TRBV11-2	-	TRBJ1-3	-	TGTGCCAGCAGCTTAGTTCTGGCAGGGCAGAGCTCTGGAAACACCATATATTTT	CASSLVLAGQSSGNTIYF
TRBV30	-	TRBJ2-7	-	TGTGCCTGGACAGAGGGGGTCACCTACGAGCAGTACTTC	CAWTEGVTYEQYF
TRBV7-9	-	TRBJ1-5	TRBD1	TGTGCCAGCAGCTTCGGGACAGGGGGCGTTCAGCCCCAGCATTTT	CASSFGTGGVQPQHF
TRBV24-1	once	TRBJ2-1	-	TGTGCCACCAGTAGGGGAAGGTCTTACAATGAGCAGTTCTTC	CATSRGRSYNEQFF
TRBV5-1	once	TRBJ1-1	-	TGCGCCAGCAGCCTACGACCGGGTGAAGCTTTCTTT	CASSLRPGEAFF
TRBV6-6	-	TRBJ1-5	-	TGTGCCAGCAGTTACCGTGGGCTGTATCAGCCCCAGCATTTT	CASSYRGLYQPQHF
TRBV4-3	-	TRBJ2-2	TRBD2	TGCGCCAGCAGCCCGGGACTAGCGGGGGGGCAGCCCGGGGAGCTGTTTTTT	CASSPGLAGGQPGELFF
TRBV9	-	TRBJ2-7	TRBD1	TGTGCCAGCAGCGGAGGGACAGGGCTAATGGACGAGCAGTACTTC	CASSGGTGLMDEQYF
TRBV18	-	TRBJ1-1	-	TGTGCCAGCTCACCGGTGAGTTTCTCGCCACTAATGAACACTGAAGCTTTCTTT	CASSPVSFSPLMNTEAFF
TRBV24-1	-	TRBJ2-1	-	TGTGCCACCAGTGAGGGTCCCTACAATGAGCAGTTCTTC	CATSEGPYNEQFF
TRBV7-3	-	TRBJ1-1	TRBD1	TGTGCCAGCAGCGTGGACGGGACAGGGAAAGCTTTCTTT	CASSVDGTGKAFF
TRBV7-2	-	TRBJ1-2	-	TGTGCCAGCAGCGCGCAAGCTTACTATGGCTACACCTTC	CASSAQAYYGYTF
TRBV5-5	-	TRBJ1-2	-	TGTGCCAGCAGCTCATCGGGGGGAAACTATGGCTACACCTTC	CASSSSGGNYGYTF
TRBV6-1	-	TRBJ2-3	-	TGTGCCAGCAGTGATGTGGGGCGGCGGGGCACAGATACGCAGTATTTT	CASSDVGRRGTDTQYF
TRBV11-2	once	TRBJ2-7	-	TGTGCCAGCAGCTTGAGGGGCTCCTACGAGCAGTACTTC	CASSLRGSYEQYF
TRBV5-8	-	TRBJ2-3	TRBD1	TGTGCCAGCAGCCGCCCCCTAAACGACAGGGCCACAGATACGCAGTATTTT	CASSRPLNDRATDTQYF
TRBV25-1	-	TRBJ1-5	-	TGTGCCAGCAGTGAAGCGGGGCCCGGGCAGCCCCAGCATTTT	CASSEAGPGQPQHF
TRBV14	-	TRBJ1-1	-	TGTGCCAGCAGCCCTGGGGGAAACCCCCTAAAAGCTTTCTTT	CASSPGGNPLKAFF
TRBV14	few	TRBJ1-6	-	TGTGCCAGCAGCCAAGGACGAGAGAATTCACCCCTCCACTTT	CASSQGRENSPLHF
TRBV7-2	-	TRBJ2-5	TRBD2	TGTGCCAGCAGCTTAAGGACTAGCGTGGAGACCCAGTACTTC	CASSLRTSVETQYF
TRBV7-9	-	TRBJ1-6	-	TGTGCCAGCAGCTTAGTGTCACAGCTTAATTCACCCCTCCACTTT	CASSLVSQLNSPLHF
TRBV5-1	-	TRBJ1-3	TRBD1	TGCGCCAGCAGACAGGGGATCTCTGGAAACACCATATATTTT	CASRQGISGNTIYF
TRBV9	-	TRBJ2-3	-	TGTGCCAGCAGCGTGGCTGGGACAGATACGCAGTATTTT	CASSVAGTDTQYF
TRBV10-3	-	TRBJ2-7	-	TGTGCCATCAGTGTCCTTGGGGGGCACGAGCAGTACTTC	CAISVLGGHEQYF
TRBV12-3/TRBV12-4	once	TRBJ1-5	-	TGTGCCAGCAGCACTCAGGGGTATCAGCCCCAGCATTTT	CASSTQGYQPQHF
TRBV12-3/TRBV12-4	-	TRBJ1-2	-	TGTGCCAGCATCTTGGGGGGCGGGTATGGCTACACCTTC	CASILGGGYGYTF